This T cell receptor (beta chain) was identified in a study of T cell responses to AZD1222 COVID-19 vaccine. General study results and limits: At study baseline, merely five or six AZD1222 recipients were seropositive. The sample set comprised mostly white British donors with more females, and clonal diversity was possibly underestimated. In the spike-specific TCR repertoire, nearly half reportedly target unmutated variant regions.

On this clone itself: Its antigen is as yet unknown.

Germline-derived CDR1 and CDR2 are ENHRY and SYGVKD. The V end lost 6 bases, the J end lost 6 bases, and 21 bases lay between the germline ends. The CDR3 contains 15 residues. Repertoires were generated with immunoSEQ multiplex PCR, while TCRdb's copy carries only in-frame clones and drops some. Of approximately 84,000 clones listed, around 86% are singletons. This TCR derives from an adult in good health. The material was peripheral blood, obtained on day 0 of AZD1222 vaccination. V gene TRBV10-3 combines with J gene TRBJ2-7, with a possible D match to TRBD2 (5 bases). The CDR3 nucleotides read TGTGCCATCAGCCCAATTGGAGAGGGTCCGGGCGAGCAGTACTTC. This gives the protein CAISPIGEGPGEQYF.